The following is a TCR beta chain sequence with its context. The antigen remains unidentified. The data stem from a study of cytomegalovirus exposure and HLA in healthy donors. The germline V gene has CDR1 LGHNA and CDR2 YSLEER. V was shortened by 7 bases and J by 0 bases, with 10 bases between the two germline ends. The CDR3 runs to 14 residues. 13 Jbeta primers and 60 Vbeta primers were used for the PCR. Here immunoSEQ multiplex PCR was the method, and the copy in TCRdb shows in-frame clones only, minus some. The data hold 98,000 or so clones, with around four fifths observed a single time. Study-level points and caveats: Cytomegalovirus status was reportedly diagnosed by the classifier with high specificity and sensitivity.

What was sequenced was PBMCs. This sequence joins TRBV4-3 and TRBJ1-3; D ambiguous. The source of this sequence is a middle-aged man in good health and CMV-seronegative. Here the CDR3 DNA reads TGCGCCAGCAATCCAGCGCACTCTGGAAACACCATATATTTT. Protein product: CASNPAHSGNTIYF.